This T cell receptor beta chain was documented in a study of cytomegalovirus exposure and HLA in healthy donors (dated by TCRdb to about 2017). For context, the study as a whole: In an earlier analysis of approximately 500 of the donors, around 290 Gb of sequence data and 117 million unique TCR beta sequences from 150 million to 200 million T cells were reported. An early release that covered fewer than 800 HLA-typed donors contained about 300 gigabases of sequencing data and tens of millions of unique TCR sequences. To study patterns of TCR occurrence, a later analysis re-analyzed previously published TCR beta repertoires from more than 550 donors and added high-resolution HLA genotyping. On average, approximately 250,000 unique TCR beta nucleotide sequences were sequenced per donor among roughly 430 genotyped donors of the cohort, with roughly 18% of those sequences being non-productive. All discovery cohort repertoires had been generated using a single sequencing platform. The study used immunosequencing to profile the T cell repertoires of several hundred subjects and linked those repertoires to cytomegalovirus serostatus. Class I and class II HLA loci were covered by the typing at four-digit resolution. The study combined high-throughput TCR immunosequencing, statistical association of individual TCRs with disease status, and machine learning to predict cytomegalovirus infection status. Typing coverage varied by locus: roughly 620-640 donors for A, B, C, DRB1 and DQB1; more than 500 for DQA1; 606 for DPA1; approximately 490 for DPB1. The study aimed to test whether cataloging public T cell receptors could reveal signatures of past pathogen exposure. A later genetic analysis used genome-wide SNP genotypes for about three fifths of the 666 donors, treating that subset as a discovery cohort. Donor age, sex, ethnicity and CMV serostatus were compiled alongside the repertoire data. Along with the approximately 670-subject first cohort, a separate validation cohort of over a hundred different subjects was used. An earlier analysis of several hundred of the donors used high-throughput TCR beta sequencing to judge whether each TCR beta V gene segment behaved as functional or pseudogenic. Rather than using new phenotypic data, the later analysis identified candidate immune exposures from TCR beta sequences and from how often those sequences occurred across donors. Roughly five DR-DQ haplotypes were handled as single units for association and clustering, since linkage in the cohort was strong. Among the roughly 380 genotyped donors, roughly 80% belonged to the genetic ancestry cluster associated with self-reported Caucasian donors. Summary of the overall study and its limitations: A later analysis found that HLA-associated TCR beta chains were more clonally expanded and had lower generation probabilities than equally common non-associated chains. Immune exposure information for the cohort was limited to CMV serostatus. Because HLA typing was missing for some donors at each locus, association tests included only the typed subset. Linkage disequilibrium might explain the correlated functional status among segregating V segments, but an unknown experimental factor could not be excluded. In a later analysis, several top co-occurrence clusters were reported to appear linked to parvovirus B19, influenza, CMV and Epstein-Barr virus. A later analysis found that TCR association rates varied across HLA loci, with DRB1 alleles showing the most associated TCRs and HLA-C alleles the fewest. A further reported finding was that TCR beta sequences accurately predicted the HLA-A and HLA-B alleles for most subjects in the first cohort. Assigning TCR associations to individual alleles was difficult when HLA alleles, especially DR and DQ, strongly co-occurred. While some public TCRs were present in many individuals, most TCR sequences turned up only very rarely across donors. In a later analysis, most CMV-associated TCR beta chains were found to appear HLA-restricted, with HLA associations seemingly driven largely by CMV exposure. Specific HLA alleles were associated with more than 15,000 TCR beta sequences at a false discovery rate of 0.05 in a later analysis. A few of the identified cytomegalovirus-associated TCR beta chains were confirmed in vitro to be specific for cytomegalovirus antigens. Compared with the roughly 670-donor mean, donors in an Asian-associated ancestry cluster had fewer N-insertions in productive TCRs, according to a later genetic analysis. In an earlier analysis of approximately 590 of the donors, most TCR beta V segments were observed in productive rearrangements about 87% or about 30% of the time, broadly matching IMGT annotations. About 17 rarely observed V segments, including chromosome 9 orphons, were excluded from the earlier analysis of a few hundred of the donors because counts were too low. The authors suggested that the approach could potentially be generalized to other disease states and immunological phenotypes. A group of highly shared sequence variants was considered likely to be a technical artifact of the sequencing pipeline. Cytomegalovirus status was reported to be diagnosed by the classifier with high specificity and sensitivity in both the original and validation cohorts. The study listed 150 to 200 TCR beta chains as associated with cytomegalovirus. The 87-base-pair reads could not distinguish some IMGT-functional V segments, including TRBV6-2 and TRBV6-3, so those segments were excluded. In a later genetic analysis, a missense DCLRE1C variant was associated with V-gene and J-gene trimming of TCR beta chains, and the association was replicated in an independent cohort. In this cohort, only TCR beta chains were sequenced, and detectable features were limited by the absence of alpha or paired-chain data. The presence/absence analyses assumed that sequencing depth was roughly uniform across donors, and that assumption may not be true.

From the cysteine up to the phenylalanine, the CDR3 has a length of 14 residues. The entry retains the CDR3 DNA only, 42 bases that are in frame from base 1. The germline V gene specifies MGHRA as CDR1 and YSYEKL as CDR2. The trim is 0 bases for V and 6 bases for J, with a gap of 10 bases between the germline ends. In total, approximately 700 healthy bone marrow donors made up the cohort. At the time of sampling, every cohort member was nominally healthy, though immune exposures that went unrecorded were likely present. The donor was CMV seronegative and belonged to the group of around 400 seronegative cohort members. Each donor provided a peripheral blood sample, and peripheral blood mononuclear cells were used for TCR beta sequencing. The Qiagen DNeasy Blood Extraction Kit was used to extract genomic DNA from the blood cell samples. Receptor libraries were prepared by the immunoSEQ multiplex PCR assay. A mixture of 60 forward primers for TCR Vbeta segments and 13 reverse primers for TCR Jbeta segments was used in the multiplex PCR. A multiplex PCR assay on genomic DNA amplified the CDR3 region of rearranged TCR beta genes. The amplified TCR beta libraries were sequenced on the Illumina HiSeq System as 87-base-pair reads. Processing in the source paper ran as follows. A later analysis tallied 80 million to 95 million unique TCR beta chains across the 666 repertoires, and around 10 million of those chains were shared by two or more donors. Raw reads were error-corrected and collapsed into unique sequences with a nearest-neighbor algorithm that merged closely related sequences to remove PCR and sequencing errors. To assign V, D and J gene segments, CDR3 sequences were aligned to IMGT reference sequences. For a sequence to be retained, a match of at least six nucleotides to both a V gene segment and a J gene segment was required. A rearrangement was called productive if the CDR3 had no stop codons and remained in frame with V and J, and every other rearrangement was called non-productive. Following IMGT convention, CDR3 was defined as the stretch from the second conserved V-encoded cysteine up to the conserved J-encoded phenylalanine. The earlier analysis of approximately 590 of the donors excluded any sequence lacking an unambiguous match to a single V gene segment. In an earlier analysis of around 590 of the donors, a V segment was called functional when productive rearrangements were above 56.7%, and segregating when the standard deviation between donors exceeded 5%. A statistical classification framework was developed to diagnose cytomegalovirus status using the catalog of TCR beta chain sequences. A later analysis assigned V and J genes by comparing TCR nucleotide sequences with IMGT/GENE-DB human TR gene sequences. A later analysis assigned CDR3 sequences and most-parsimonious VDJ recombination scenarios with the TCRdist pipeline. In a later analysis, each TCR beta chain was defined by its CDR3 amino acid sequence together with its V-gene family, and reads lacking a unique V-gene family were excluded. To address suspected cross-contamination and a sequencing artifact, a later analysis removed approximately 590 highly shared, low-generation-probability nucleotide sequences. For each public chain, a later analysis derived a clonal expansion index from normalized ranks of inferred template counts within each repertoire. In a later analysis, generation probabilities were computed with a VDJ recombination model fitted to out-of-frame rearrangements, and the resulting probabilities were checked against IGoR. Hypergeometric tests were used in a later analysis to score TCR-TCR, TCR-HLA and TCR-CMV co-occurrence, with a repertoire-size bias correction applied to the TCR pairs. To estimate false discovery rates, a later analysis permuted the HLA or CMV assignments 20 times. In a later analysis, co-occurring TCRs were grouped using DBSCAN, and TCRdist sequence similarity was added for clustering within HLA-allele-positive subsets. Repertoires with fewer than 30,000 or more than 120,000 public chains were left out of co-occurrence clustering, as were five repertoires with anomalous nucleotide sharing. In its TCRdb copy, this immuneACCESS table keeps in-frame sequences only and misses some clones. Where compared with another copy, unresolved V genes explain less than half of these, and the others have no known cause. V, J and clone size are taken as reported in that table, and D and trimming were inferred from the DNA itself. Across this sample there are hundreds of thousands of clones, with more than 60% seen only once. The ten biggest clones cover under 2% of the sample.

For this clone: The antigen it binds to is not known. Base-call qualities are not available, and no considerably larger clone is one nucleotide away.

Rearrangement joined TRBV4-1 to TRBJ2-3; the D gene assignment is ambiguous. The sequenced sample consisted of PBMCs. The sequence was collected from a woman aged 25 to 39 in good health and CMV-seronegative. For the CDR3, the sequence is CASSQDPLADTQYF. Here is the DNA: TGCGCCAGCAGCCAAGATCCCCTTGCGGATACGCAGTATTTT.